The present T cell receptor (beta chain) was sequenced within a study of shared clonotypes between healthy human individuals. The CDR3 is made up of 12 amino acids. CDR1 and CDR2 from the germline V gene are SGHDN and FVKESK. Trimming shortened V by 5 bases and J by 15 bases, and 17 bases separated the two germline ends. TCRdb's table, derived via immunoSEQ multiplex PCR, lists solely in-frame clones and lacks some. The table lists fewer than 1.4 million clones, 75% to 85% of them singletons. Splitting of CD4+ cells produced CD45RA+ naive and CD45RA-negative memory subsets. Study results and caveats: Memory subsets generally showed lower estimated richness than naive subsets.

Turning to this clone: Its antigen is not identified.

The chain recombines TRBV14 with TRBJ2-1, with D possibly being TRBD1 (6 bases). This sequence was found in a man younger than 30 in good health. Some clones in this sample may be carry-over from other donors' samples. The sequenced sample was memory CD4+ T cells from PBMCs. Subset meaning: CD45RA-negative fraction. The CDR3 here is CASSTGWLGRFF. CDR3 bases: TGTGCCAGCAGCACAGGGTGGCTCGGGCGGTTCTTC.